This T cell receptor beta chain was captured by sequencing in a study of blood T cell repertoires in COVID-19. Study in general: T cells, B-cell-depleted T cells, or PBMCs provided the cDNA or gDNA that served as material.

Residents of approximately 25 US areas, aged about 18 to 95 years, made up the participants. Cohort placement rested on clinical history that participants reported themselves. Methods used by the authors: Estimates of nucleated cell counts were drawn from the amplification of reference gene primers. Profiling relied on immunoSEQ multiplex PCR, and the TCRdb table lists in-frame clones only, not all of them. That table gives V, J and clone size, and the DNA gave D and trimming. The sample records around 270,000 clones, around 85% being singletons. V gave up 0 bases and J gave up 4 bases; unmatched junction bases: 7. The CDR3 consists of 16 residues. Germline V gene sequence: CDR1 SGHNT, CDR2 YYREEE (reference sequence).

The chain recombines TRBV5-4 with TRBJ2-1, with 7 positions matching TRBD2. Sequencing was performed on PBMCs or T cells enriched from blood (not recorded which). This TCR derives from a woman aged 25 to 39 who had recovered from COVID-19. CDR3 loop: CASSLDGLAEYNEQFF. CDR3 nucleotide sequence: TGTGCCAGCAGCTTGGACGGGCTAGCGGAATACAATGAGCAGTTCTTC.